This T cell receptor beta chain was found in a study of shared clonotypes between healthy human individuals (TCRdb year 2020). Background for the entire study: A couple of women and a few men aged 18 to 49 years were included in the cohort. For each donor, three plates each were used for CD4 naive and CD4 memory, two plates were used for CD8 naive, and one plate was used for CD8 memory. Blood TCR repertoires of about five healthy adults were deeply sequenced to estimate repertoire size and the extent of clonotype sharing between individuals. Different laboratories and diverse techniques were used to prepare libraries and sequence TCR repertoires, to increase sequencing depth and limit assay-specific biases. Per donor, leukapheresis produced somewhere between about 0.9 and 10 billion PBMCs. General study outcomes and caveats: Incomplete sequencing was indicated by rarefaction of sorted-subset datasets, despite the large sequencing depth. Only blood was sampled, and tissue TCR repertoires likely differ from those in blood. Approximately 4.8% of naive CD4, 3.5% of naive CD8, 2.3% of memory CD4, and more than 0.35% of memory CD8 clonotypes were shared across four donors. Based on pairwise subsampling, the degree of clonotype sharing among donors was expected to be affected by sequencing depth. Compared with non-shared clonotypes, clonotypes shared by all four sorted-subset donors had higher generation probabilities. The genetic and exposure-history diversity represented was limited by the small number of donors. Naive subsets generally had larger estimated clonotype richness than memory subsets did.

The donors were healthy, HIV-negative adults with no recently reported acute infections or vaccinations. Every donor was a Caucasian adult residing in Nashville, Tennessee, USA. CD4+ T cells were enriched by magnetic negative selection; naive cells were then positively selected on CD45RA, and the negative fraction formed the memory subset. After blood collection by leukapheresis, PBMCs were isolated using Ficoll-Histopaque density gradient centrifugation and then cryopreserved in the vapor phase of liquid nitrogen. Purity and quantity of every magnetically sorted T cell population were checked by analytical flow cytometry. From each sorted fraction, genomic DNA was isolated and quantified by UV absorbance on a Nanodrop 2000c. A remark on this clone: This receptor's antigen is unknown. It has no much larger one-base neighbor in the sample; base qualities were not kept.

Using the deep immunoSEQ assay, TCR CDR3 regions were amplified from genomic DNA by multiplex PCR. Extracted genomic DNA from each cell subset was spread evenly across all wells of several immunoSEQ 96-well plates, with each plate serving as a replicate. For sorted subsets, each replicate PCR was loaded with roughly 0.2 ug genomic DNA, equivalent to some 31,000 T cell genomes. Purified libraries were measured with a Qubit 3.0 fluorometer, size-checked on a Bioanalyzer 2100, and measured again with the KAPA Library Quantification kit. Each immunoSEQ 96-well plate was sequenced on its own single-read 150-cycle Illumina NextSeq 550 flow cell. Per the authors' processing: Because only junctional sequences without quality scores were contained in the immunoSEQ output, filtering matching that applied to full-length reads could not be performed. To assign V/J genes and CDR3, sequences were annotated against IMGT germline references using PyIR, a Python wrapper for IgBLAST v1.9. Reads were filtered out if the reads had weak V/J assignments (E-value above 1e-6), no CDR3, stop codons, out-of-frame junctions, or ambiguous translated residues. V3J clonotypes were defined as sequences sharing an identical inferred V gene, J gene, and CDR3 amino acid sequence. The percentage overlap between two repertoires was calculated by dividing the number of shared unique clonotypes by the size of the smaller repertoire. RTK rarefaction, the Chao1 estimator, and Recon v2.1 estimates of unobserved clonotypes were used to assess repertoire richness. OLGA was used to compute generation probabilities for all TCRbeta clonotypes that the gDNA method yielded from a few donors. Not all clones reach the TCRdb copy of this immuneACCESS table, which keeps in-frame sequences only. Checked studies attribute under half of the gap to unresolved V genes and leave the rest unexplained. For V, J and clone size, that table is used; D and trimming come from the DNA. The sample records about 1 million clones, roughly 75% of which are singletons. Clones ranked in the top ten supply around 1.4% of the sample.

Looking up the germline V gene yields CDR1 MDHEN and CDR2 SYDVKM. The trim is 7 bases for V and 4 bases for J, with a gap of 8 bases between the germline ends. Inclusive of the bounding cysteine and phenylalanine, the CDR3 is 11 residues long. Of all the DNA, just the CDR3 is kept, 33 bases in frame from base 1. Rearrangement joined TRBV28 to TRBJ2-7; a tentative D call is TRBD1 (6 bases match). The receptor's source is a man aged 18 to 35 in good health. Sequencing was performed on memory CD4+ T cells sorted from blood. The cell subset or site label for this specimen denotes: CD45RA-negative fraction. The CDR3 reads as follows: CASIQGYEQYF. The DNA reads TGTGCCAGCATACAGGGTTACGAGCAGTACTTC.